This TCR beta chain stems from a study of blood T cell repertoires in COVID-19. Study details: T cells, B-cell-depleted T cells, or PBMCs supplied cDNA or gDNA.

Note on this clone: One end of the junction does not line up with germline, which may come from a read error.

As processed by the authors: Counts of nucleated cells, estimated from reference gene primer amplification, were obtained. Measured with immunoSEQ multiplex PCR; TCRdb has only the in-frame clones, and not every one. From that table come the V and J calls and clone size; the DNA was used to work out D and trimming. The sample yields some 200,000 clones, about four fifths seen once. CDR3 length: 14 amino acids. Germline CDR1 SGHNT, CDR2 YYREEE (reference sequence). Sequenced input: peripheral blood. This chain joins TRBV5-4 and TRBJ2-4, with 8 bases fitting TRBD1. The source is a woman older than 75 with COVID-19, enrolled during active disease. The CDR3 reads CASSPGTGSLSGTF. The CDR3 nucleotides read TGTGCCAGCAGCCCCGGGACAGGAAGTTTGTCGGGGACCTTC. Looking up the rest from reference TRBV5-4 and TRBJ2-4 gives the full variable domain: ETGVTQSPTHLIKTRGQQVTLRCSSQSGHNTVSWYQQALGQGPQFIFQYYREEENGRGNFPPRFSGLQFPNYSSELNVNALELDDSALYLCASSPGTGSLSGTFGAGTRLSVL.